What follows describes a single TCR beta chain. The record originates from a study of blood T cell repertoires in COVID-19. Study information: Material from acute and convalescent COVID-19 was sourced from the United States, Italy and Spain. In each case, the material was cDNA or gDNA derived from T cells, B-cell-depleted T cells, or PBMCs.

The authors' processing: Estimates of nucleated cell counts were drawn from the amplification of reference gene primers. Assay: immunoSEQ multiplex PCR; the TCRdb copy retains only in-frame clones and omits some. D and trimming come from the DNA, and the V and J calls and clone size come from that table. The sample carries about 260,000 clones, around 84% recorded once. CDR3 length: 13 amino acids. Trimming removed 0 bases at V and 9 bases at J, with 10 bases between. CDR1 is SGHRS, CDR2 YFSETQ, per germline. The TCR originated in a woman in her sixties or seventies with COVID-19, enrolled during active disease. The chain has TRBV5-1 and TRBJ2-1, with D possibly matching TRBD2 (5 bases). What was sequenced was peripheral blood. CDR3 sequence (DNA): TGCGCCAGCAGCTTGGTTCTAGAGGGTGAGCAGTTCTTC. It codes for CASSLVLEGEQFF.